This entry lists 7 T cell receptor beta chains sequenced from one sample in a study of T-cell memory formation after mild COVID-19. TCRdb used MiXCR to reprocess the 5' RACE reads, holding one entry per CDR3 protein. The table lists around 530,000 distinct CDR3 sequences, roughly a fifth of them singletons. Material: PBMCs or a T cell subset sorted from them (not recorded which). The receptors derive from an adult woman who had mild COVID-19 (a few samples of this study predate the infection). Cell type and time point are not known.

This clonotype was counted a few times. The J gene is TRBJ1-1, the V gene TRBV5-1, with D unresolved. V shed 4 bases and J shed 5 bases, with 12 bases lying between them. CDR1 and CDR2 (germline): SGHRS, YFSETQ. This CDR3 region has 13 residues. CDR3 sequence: CASSETKRTEAFF. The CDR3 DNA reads TGCGCCAGCAGCGAGACGAAACGGACTGAAGCTTTCTTT.

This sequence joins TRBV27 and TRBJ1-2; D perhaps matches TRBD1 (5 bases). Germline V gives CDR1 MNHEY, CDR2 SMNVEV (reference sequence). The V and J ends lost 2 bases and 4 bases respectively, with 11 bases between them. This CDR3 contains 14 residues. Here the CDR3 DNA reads TGTGCCAGCAGTTTACAGGGAAAGGGCTATGGCTACACCTTC. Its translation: CASSLQGKGYGYTF.

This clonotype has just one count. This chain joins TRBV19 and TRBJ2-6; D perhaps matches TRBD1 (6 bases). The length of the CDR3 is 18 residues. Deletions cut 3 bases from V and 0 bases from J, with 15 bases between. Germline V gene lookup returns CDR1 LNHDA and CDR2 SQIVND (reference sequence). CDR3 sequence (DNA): TGTGCCAGTAGTATCCAGCCTGGGACACGCTCTGGGGCCAACGTCCTGACTTTC. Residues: CASSIQPGTRSGANVLTF.

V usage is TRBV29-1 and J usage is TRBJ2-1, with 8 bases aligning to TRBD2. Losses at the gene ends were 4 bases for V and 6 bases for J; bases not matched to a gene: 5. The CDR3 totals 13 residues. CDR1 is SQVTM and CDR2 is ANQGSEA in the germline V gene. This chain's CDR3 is CSVVLAARNEQFF. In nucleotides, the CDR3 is TGCAGCGTTGTACTAGCGGCCCGCAATGAGCAGTTCTTC.

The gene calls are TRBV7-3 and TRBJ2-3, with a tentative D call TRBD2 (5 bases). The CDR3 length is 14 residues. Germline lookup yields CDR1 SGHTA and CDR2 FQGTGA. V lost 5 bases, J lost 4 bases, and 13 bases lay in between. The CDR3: CASSPADWADTQYF. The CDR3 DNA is TGTGCCAGCAGCCCAGCGGACTGGGCAGATACGCAGTATTTT.

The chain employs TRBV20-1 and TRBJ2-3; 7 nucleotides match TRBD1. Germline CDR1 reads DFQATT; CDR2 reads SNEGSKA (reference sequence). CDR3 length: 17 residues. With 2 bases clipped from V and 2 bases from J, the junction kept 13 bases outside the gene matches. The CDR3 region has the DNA TGCAGTGCTAGAAGCGTTGGGGGACAGTGGACCACAGATACGCAGTATTTT. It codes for CSARSVGGQWTTDTQYF.

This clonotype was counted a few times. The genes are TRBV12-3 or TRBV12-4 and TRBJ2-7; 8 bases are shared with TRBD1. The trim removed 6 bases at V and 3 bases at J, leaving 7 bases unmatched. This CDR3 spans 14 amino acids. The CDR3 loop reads CASSRSGGGYEQYF. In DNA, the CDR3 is TGTGCCAGCAGCCGGTCAGGGGGCGGCTACGAGCAGTACTTC.